This TCR beta chain was recorded in a study of cytomegalovirus exposure and HLA in healthy donors. Regarding the study as a whole: In vitro testing confirmed a few CMV-associated chains as specific for CMV antigens. A list of roughly 160 TCR beta chains associated with cytomegalovirus was given. The study found most TCR sequences rare, yet found some public TCRs in many donors.

The CDR3 is made up of 16 amino acids. Germline CDR1 MNHEY, CDR2 SVGAGI. Trimming took off 4 bases at V and 8 bases at J, with 23 bases between the two ends. Concerning this clone itself: The antigen is undetermined.

Profiled with immunoSEQ multiplex PCR; TCRdb holds only in-frame clones, not every one. Of a few hundred thousand clones listed, approximately 90% are singletons. The approximately 120-subject validation cohort, separate from the approximately 670-subject first cohort, included the donors. Sequencing was performed on PBMCs. The sequence was obtained from a young woman in good health and CMV-seronegative. The V call is TRBV6-5, the J call TRBJ1-2; D not resolved. This chain's CDR3 is CASSSNTLVSVAGYTF. Here the CDR3 DNA reads TGTGCCAGCAGTTCCAACACCCTGGTCAGCGTAGCGGGCTACACCTTC.